One T cell receptor beta chain is described in this entry. Its matching antigen is unknown. Expressed TCRB transcripts were sequenced because the isolated RNA had all been reverse transcribed beforehand. Libraries were prepared by immunoSEQ multiplex PCR; TCRdb keeps only in-frame clonotypes and omits some of them. The data hold 300,000 to 350,000 clones, with roughly 8% observed a single time. This specimen belongs to a study of beta chain features in type 1 diabetes. Study observations and caveats: The study found that naive, central memory and Treg TCRB repertoires appeared more similar in patients than in healthy donors.

The length of the CDR3 is 16 residues. Germline assignment: CDR1 SGHRS and CDR2 YFSETQ. The V and J ends lost 4 bases and 7 bases, in that order; junction bases with no gene match: 13. The material sequenced was central memory CD4+ T cells from blood. V gene TRBV5-1 combines with J gene TRBJ1-4; 7 nucleotides agree with TRBD1. This TCR was recovered from a woman aged 18-29 years in good health. CDR3 DNA sequence: TGCGCCAGCAGCCAAGGACAGGCCGGGGCAGGTGAAAAACTGTTTTTT. Its translation is CASSQGQAGAGEKLFF.